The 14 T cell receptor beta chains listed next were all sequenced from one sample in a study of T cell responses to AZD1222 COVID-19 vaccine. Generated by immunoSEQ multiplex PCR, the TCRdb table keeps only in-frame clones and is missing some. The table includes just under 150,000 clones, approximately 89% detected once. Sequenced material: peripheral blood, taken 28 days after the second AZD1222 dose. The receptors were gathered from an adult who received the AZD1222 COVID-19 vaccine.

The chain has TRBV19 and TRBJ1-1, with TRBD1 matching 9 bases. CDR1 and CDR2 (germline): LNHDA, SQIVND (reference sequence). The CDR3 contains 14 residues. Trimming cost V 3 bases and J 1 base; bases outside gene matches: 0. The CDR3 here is CASSMGQGNTEAFF. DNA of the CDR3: TGTGCCAGTAGTATGGGACAGGGGAACACTGAAGCTTTCTTT.

CDR3 sequence (DNA): TGTGCCAGCATATGGACACCCCAAGAGACCCAGTACTTC. This encodes CASIWTPQETQYF. V and J are TRBV2 and TRBJ2-5, with TRBD1 as a possible D gene (5 bases). Germline V lookup: CDR1 SNHLY, CDR2 FYNNEI. This CDR3 has 13 amino acids. With 7 bases removed from V and 1 base from J, the gap between germline ends came to 10 bases. The entire variable domain, with the rest obtained from reference TRBV2 and TRBJ2-5, is as follows: EPEVTQTPSHQVTQMGQEVILRCVPISNHLYFYWYRQILGQKVEFLVSFYNNEISEKSEIFDDQFSVERPDGSNFTLKIRSTKLEDSAMYFCASIWTPQETQYFGPGTRLLVL.

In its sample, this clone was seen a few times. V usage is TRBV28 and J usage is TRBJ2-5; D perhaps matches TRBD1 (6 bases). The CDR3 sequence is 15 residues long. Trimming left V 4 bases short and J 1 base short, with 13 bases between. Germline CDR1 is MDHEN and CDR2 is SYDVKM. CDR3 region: CASSSRQVGQETQYF. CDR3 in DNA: TGTGCCAGCAGTTCCCGACAGGTTGGCCAAGAGACCCAGTACTTC.

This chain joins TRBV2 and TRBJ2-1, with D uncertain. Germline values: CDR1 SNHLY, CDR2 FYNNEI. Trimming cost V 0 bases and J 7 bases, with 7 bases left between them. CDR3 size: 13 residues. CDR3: CASSEAQWNEQFF. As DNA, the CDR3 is TGTGCCAGCAGTGAAGCGCAATGGAATGAGCAGTTCTTC.

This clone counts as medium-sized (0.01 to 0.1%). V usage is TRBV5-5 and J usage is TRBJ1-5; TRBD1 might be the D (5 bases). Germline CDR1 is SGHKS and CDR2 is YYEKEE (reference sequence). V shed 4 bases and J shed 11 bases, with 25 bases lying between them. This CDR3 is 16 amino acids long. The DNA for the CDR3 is TGTGCCAGCAGCCAGGACGGGGGTAAGAGGTTCTTGGCCCAGCATTTT. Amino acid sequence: CASSQDGGKRFLAQHF. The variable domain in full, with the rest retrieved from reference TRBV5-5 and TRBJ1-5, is DAGVTQSPTHLIKTRGQQVTLRCSPISGHKSVSWYQQVLGQGPQFIFQYYEKEERGRGNFPDRFSARQFPNYSSELNVNALLLGDSALYLCASSQDGGKRFLAQHFGDGTRLSIL.

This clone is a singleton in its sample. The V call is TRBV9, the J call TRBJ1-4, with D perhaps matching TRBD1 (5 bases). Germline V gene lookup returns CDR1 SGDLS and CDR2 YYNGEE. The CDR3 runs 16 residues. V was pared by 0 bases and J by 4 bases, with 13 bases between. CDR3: CASSVGSGGRNEKLFF. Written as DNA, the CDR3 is TGTGCCAGCAGCGTAGGCTCGGGGGGACGTAATGAAAAACTGTTTTTT.

The CDR3 region is CASSSQGMNTEAFF. The CDR3 DNA reads TGTGCCAGTAGCAGCCAGGGAATGAACACTGAAGCTTTCTTT. This sequence joins TRBV19 and TRBJ1-1; TRBD1 is a possible D gene (5 bases). This CDR3 is built from 14 residues. With 6 bases removed from V and 0 bases from J, the gap between germline ends came to 11 bases. Looked up from germline, CDR1 is LNHDA and CDR2 is SQIVND (reference sequence).

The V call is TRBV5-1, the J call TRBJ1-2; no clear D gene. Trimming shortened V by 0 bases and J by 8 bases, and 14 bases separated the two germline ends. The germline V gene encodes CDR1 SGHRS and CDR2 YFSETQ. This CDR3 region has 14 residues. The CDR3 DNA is TGCGCCAGCAGCTTGGTTTTGGCTGACCTAGGCTACACCTTC. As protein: CASSLVLADLGYTF.

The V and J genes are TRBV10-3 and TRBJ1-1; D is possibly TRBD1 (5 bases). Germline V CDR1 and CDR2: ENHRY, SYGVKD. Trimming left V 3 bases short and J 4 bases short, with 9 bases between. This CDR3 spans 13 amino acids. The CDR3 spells CAISELRATEAFF. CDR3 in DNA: TGTGCCATCAGTGAACTCAGGGCCACTGAAGCTTTCTTT.

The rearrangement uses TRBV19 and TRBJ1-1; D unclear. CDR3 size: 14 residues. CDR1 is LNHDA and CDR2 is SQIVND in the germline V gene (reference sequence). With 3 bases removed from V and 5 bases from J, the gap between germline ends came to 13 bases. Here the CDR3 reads CASSITISATEAFF. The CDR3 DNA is TGTGCCAGTAGTATTACCATCTCGGCGACTGAAGCTTTCTTT.

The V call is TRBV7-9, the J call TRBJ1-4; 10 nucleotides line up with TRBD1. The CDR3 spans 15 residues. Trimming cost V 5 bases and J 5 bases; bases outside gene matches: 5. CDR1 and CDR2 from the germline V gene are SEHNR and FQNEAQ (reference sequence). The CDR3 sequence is CASSLGQGGNEKLFF. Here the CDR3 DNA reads TGTGCCAGCAGCCTAGGACAGGGGGGGAATGAAAAACTGTTTTTT. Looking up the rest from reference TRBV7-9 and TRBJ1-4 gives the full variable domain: DTGVSQNPRHKITKRGQNVTFRCDPISEHNRLYWYRQTLGQGPEFLTYFQNEAQLEKSRLLSDRFSAERPKGSFSTLEIQRTEQGDSAMYLCASSLGQGGNEKLFFGSGTQLSVL.

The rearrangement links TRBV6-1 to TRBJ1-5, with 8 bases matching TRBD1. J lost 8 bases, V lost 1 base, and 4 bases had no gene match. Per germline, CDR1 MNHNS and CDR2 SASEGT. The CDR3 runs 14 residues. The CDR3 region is CASSEGQGSEPQHF. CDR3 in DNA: TGTGCCAGCAGTGAAGGACAGGGGAGTGAGCCCCAGCATTTT.

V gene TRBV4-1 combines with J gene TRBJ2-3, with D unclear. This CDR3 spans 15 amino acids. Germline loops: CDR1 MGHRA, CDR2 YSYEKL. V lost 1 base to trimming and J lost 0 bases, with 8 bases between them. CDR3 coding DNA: TGCGCCAGCAGCCAAGTATTCGATAGCACAGATACGCAGTATTTT. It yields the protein CASSQVFDSTDTQYF.

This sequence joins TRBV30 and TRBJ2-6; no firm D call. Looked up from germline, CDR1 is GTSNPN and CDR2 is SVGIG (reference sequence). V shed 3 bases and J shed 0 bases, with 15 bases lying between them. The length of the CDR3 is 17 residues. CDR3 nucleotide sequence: TGTGCCTGGAGGCCCCAGTTACCATTCTCTGGGGCCAACGTCCTGACTTTC. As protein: CAWRPQLPFSGANVLTF.